This paragraph reports one T cell receptor (beta chain). Its antigen is undetermined. V lost 5 bases, J lost 0 bases, and 3 bases stayed unmatched. Germline V gene lookup returns CDR1 SEHNR and CDR2 FQNEAQ (reference sequence). This CDR3 is built from 14 residues. The data originate from a study of cytotoxic CD8 clonotypes in ibrutinib-treated CLL. Study summary: Response sampling came at median about a year of treatment, ranging roughly 6 to 36 months. The study's findings and limits: Sustained-remission and progressing patients had different sampling times.

Clones were sequenced by immunoSEQ multiplex PCR, and TCRdb holds only the in-frame ones, with some missing. Among about 22,000 clones listed, roughly four fifths were seen once. The chain uses TRBV7-9 and TRBJ1-2; 7 positions match TRBD1. This clonotype was obtained from a human donor with chronic lymphocytic leukemia. Sequenced material: PBMCs, taken before ibrutinib treatment. The CDR3 region is CASSRQGANYGYTF. CDR3 DNA: TGTGCCAGCAGCAGACAGGGAGCTAACTATGGCTACACCTTC.